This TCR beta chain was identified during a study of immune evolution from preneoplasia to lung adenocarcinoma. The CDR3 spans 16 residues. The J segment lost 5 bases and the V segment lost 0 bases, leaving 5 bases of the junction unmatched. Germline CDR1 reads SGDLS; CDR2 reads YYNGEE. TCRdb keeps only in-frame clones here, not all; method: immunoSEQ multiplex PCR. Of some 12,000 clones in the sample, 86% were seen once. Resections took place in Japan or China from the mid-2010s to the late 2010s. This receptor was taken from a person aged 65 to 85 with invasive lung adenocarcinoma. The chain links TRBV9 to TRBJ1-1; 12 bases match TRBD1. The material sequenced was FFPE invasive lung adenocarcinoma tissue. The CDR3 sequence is CASSVGDRGRGTEAFF. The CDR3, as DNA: TGTGCCAGCAGCGTAGGGGACAGGGGGCGCGGGACTGAAGCTTTCTTT.